Detailed here is one T cell receptor beta chain. These data belong to a study of T cells in Graves' hyperthyroidism and ophthalmopathy. V shed 9 bases and J shed 1 base, with 13 bases lying between them. The CDR3 runs to 14 residues. Germline V lookup: CDR1 ENHRY, CDR2 SYGVKD. Template material for amplifying TCR beta CDR3 regions consisted of RNA transcripts. Initially, a first-round RT-PCR of the TCR CDR3 employed the HTBI primer set. TCRdb itself ran the multiplex PCR reads through MiXCR, one entry per CDR3 protein. This repertoire shows a few hundred thousand distinct CDR3 sequences, about half found once; its top ten account for under 20%.

This clonotype was obtained from an adult woman with Graves' disease, either hyperthyroidism or ophthalmopathy (not recorded which). The chain carries TRBV10-3 and TRBJ2-1, with D possibly matching TRBD1 (6 bases). Sequencing used peripheral blood or thyroid tissue (not recorded which). CDR3 in DNA: TGTGCCATACTCAGGGGAGAGTCCTACAATGAGCAGTTCTTC. Translating it yields CAILRGESYNEQFF.